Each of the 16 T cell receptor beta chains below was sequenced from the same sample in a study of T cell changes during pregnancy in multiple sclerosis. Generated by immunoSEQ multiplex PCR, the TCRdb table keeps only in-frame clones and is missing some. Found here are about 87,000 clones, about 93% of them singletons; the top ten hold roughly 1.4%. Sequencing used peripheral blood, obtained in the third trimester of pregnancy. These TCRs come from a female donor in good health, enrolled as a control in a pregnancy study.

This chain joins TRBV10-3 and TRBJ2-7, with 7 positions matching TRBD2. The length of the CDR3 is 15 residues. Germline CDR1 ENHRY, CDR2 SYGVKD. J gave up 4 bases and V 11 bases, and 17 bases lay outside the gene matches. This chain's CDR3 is CAVQPVAGEGYEQYF. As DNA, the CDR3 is TGTGCCGTTCAACCCGTGGCGGGAGAGGGGTACGAGCAGTACTTC.

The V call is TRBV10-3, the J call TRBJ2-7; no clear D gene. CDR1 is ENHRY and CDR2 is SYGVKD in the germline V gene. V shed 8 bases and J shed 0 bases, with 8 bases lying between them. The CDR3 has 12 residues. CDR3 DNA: TGTGCCATCTCAGGCAGCTCCTACGAGCAGTACTTC. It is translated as CAISGSSYEQYF.

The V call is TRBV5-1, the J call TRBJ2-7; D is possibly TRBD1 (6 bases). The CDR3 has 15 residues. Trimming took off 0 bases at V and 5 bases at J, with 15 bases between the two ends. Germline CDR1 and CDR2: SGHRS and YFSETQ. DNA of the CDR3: TGCGCCAGCAGCTTGGCCGGGGCAGGGGTAAACGAGCAGTACTTC. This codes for CASSLAGAGVNEQYF.

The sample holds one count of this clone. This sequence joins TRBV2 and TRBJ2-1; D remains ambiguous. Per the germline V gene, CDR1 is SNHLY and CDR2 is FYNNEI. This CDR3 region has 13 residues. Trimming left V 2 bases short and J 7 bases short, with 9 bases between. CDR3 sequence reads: CASSEQVWNEQFF. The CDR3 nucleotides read TGTGCCAGCAGTGAACAGGTTTGGAATGAGCAGTTCTTC.

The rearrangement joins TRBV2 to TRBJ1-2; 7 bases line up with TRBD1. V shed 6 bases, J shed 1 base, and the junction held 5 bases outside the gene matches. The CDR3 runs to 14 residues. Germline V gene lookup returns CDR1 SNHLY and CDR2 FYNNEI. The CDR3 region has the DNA TGTGCCAGCAGCTCGACAGGGTATAACTATGGCTACACCTTC. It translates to CASSSTGYNYGYTF. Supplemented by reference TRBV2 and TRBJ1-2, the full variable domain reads EPEVTQTPSHQVTQMGQEVILRCVPISNHLYFYWYRQILGQKVEFLVSFYNNEISEKSEIFDDQFSVERPDGSNFTLKIRSTKLEDSAMYFCASSSTGYNYGYTFGSGTRLTVV.

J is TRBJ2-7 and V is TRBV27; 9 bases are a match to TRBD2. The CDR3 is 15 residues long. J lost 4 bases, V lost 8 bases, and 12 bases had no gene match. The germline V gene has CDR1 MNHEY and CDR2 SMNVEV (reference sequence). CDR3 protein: CASRREAGGMYEQYF. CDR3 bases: TGTGCCAGCCGCCGTGAAGCGGGAGGAATGTACGAGCAGTACTTC.

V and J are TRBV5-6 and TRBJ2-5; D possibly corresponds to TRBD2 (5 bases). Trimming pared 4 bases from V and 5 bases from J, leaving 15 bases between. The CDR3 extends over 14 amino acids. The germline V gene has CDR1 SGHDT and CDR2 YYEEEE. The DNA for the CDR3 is TGTGCCAGCAGCCCGGACCCGCGGGCGGAGACCCAGTACTTC. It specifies CASSPDPRAETQYF. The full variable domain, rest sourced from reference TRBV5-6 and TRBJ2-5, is DAGVTQSPTHLIKTRGQQVTLRCSPKSGHDTVSWYQQALGQGPQFIFQYYEEEERQRGNFPDRFSGHQFPNYSSELNVNALLLGDSALYLCASSPDPRAETQYFGPGTRLLVL.

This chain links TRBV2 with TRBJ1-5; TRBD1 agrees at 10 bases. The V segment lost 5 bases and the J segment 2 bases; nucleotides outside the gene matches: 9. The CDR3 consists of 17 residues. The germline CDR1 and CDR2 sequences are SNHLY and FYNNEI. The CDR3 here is CASSTGQGPRGNQPQHF. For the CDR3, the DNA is TGTGCCAGCAGTACGGGACAGGGGCCGAGAGGCAATCAGCCCCAGCATTTT. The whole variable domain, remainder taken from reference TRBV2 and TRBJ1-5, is EPEVTQTPSHQVTQMGQEVILRCVPISNHLYFYWYRQILGQKVEFLVSFYNNEISEKSEIFDDQFSVERPDGSNFTLKIRSTKLEDSAMYFCASSTGQGPRGNQPQHFGDGTRLSIL.

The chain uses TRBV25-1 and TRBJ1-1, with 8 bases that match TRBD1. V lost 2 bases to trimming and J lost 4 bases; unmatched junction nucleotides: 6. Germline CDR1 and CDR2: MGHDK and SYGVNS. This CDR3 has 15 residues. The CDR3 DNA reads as TGTGCCAGCAGTGAAACCCAGGGGGCGGGCACTGAAGCTTTCTTT. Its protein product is CASSETQGAGTEAFF.

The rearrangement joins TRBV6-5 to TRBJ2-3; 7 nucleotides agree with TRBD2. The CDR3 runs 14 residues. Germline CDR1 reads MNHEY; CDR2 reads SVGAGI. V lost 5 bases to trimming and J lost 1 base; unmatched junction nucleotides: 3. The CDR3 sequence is CASSTGLGTDTQYF. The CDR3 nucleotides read TGTGCCAGCAGTACCGGACTAGGCACAGATACGCAGTATTTT.

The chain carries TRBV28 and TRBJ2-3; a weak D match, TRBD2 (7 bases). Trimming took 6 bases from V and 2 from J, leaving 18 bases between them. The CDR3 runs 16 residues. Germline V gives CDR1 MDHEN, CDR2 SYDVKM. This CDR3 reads CASRPGGGGNTDTQYF. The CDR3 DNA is TGTGCCAGCAGACCGGGGGGAGGGGGTAACACAGATACGCAGTATTTT.

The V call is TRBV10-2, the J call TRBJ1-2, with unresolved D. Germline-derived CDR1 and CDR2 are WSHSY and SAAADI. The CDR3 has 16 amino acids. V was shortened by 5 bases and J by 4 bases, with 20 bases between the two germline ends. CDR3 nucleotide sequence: TGCGCCAGCAGTTCTCGAACAGACCGTGCCCGCTATGGCTACACCTTC. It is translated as CASSSRTDRARYGYTF.

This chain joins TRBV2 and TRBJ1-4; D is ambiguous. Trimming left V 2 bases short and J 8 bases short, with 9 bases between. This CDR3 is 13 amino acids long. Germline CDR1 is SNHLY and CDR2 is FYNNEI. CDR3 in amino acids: CASSEREGEKLFF. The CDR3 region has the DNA TGTGCCAGCAGTGAACGGGAAGGGGAAAAACTGTTTTTT.

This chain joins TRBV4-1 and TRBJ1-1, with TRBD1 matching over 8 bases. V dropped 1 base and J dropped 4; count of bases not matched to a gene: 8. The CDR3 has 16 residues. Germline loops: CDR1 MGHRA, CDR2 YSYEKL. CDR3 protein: CASSQVGRGLGTEAFF. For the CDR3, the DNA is TGCGCCAGCAGCCAAGTGGGCAGGGGGCTTGGCACTGAAGCTTTCTTT.

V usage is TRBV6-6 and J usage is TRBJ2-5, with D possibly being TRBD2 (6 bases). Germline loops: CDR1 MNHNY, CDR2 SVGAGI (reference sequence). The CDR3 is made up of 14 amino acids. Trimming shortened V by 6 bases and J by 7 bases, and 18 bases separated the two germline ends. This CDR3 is CASSRGERGGTQYF. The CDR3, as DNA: TGTGCCAGCAGCCGCGGGGAGAGAGGTGGGACCCAGTACTTC.

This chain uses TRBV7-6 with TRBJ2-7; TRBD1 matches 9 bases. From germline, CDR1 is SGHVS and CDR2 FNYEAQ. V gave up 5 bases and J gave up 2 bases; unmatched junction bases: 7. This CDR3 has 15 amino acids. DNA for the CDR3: TGTGCCAGCAGCCCGGGACAGGGTGACGCCTACGAGCAGTACTTC. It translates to CASSPGQGDAYEQYF.